Listed here is a single T cell receptor beta chain. Its target is not known. These data are taken from a study of cytomegalovirus exposure and HLA in healthy donors. This donor's CMV serostatus went unrecorded. There are 14 residues in the CDR3. The germline V gene has CDR1 SNHLY and CDR2 FYNNEI. V lost 6 bases to trimming and J lost 9 bases; unmatched junction nucleotides: 8. Primers: 60 Vbeta forward and 13 Jbeta reverse. Some clones are missing from TCRdb's copy, which holds only in-frame ones; the method was immunoSEQ multiplex PCR. The profile covers 150,000 to 200,000 clones, with 65% to 90% appearing a single time and about 1.9% taken by the ten largest. Study outcomes and limitations: A later analysis linked a missense variant in DCLRE1C to the trimming of TCR beta V and J genes.

The origin of this receptor is a human donor in good health. J is TRBJ2-1 and V is TRBV2; 10 nucleotides line up with TRBD2. The material sequenced was PBMCs. The CDR3 DNA reads as TGTGCCAGCAGGAAAGCGGGGGGGCAGGTTGAGCAGTTCTTC. Translation: CASRKAGGQVEQFF.